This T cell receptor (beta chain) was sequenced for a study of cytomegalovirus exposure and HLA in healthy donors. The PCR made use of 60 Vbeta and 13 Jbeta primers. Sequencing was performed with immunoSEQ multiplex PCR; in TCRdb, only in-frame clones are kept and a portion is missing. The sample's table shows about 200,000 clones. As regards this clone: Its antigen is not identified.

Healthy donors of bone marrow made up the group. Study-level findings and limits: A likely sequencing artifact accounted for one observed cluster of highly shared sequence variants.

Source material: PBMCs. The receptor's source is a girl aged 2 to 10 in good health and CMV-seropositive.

The CDR3: CASSESSRDYLNNEQFF. CDR3 nucleotide sequence: TGCGCCAGCAGTGAGTCTTCCCGGGACTATTTGAACAATGAGCAGTTCTTC. V and J are TRBV10-1 and TRBJ2-1; 7 bases map to TRBD2. Per the germline V gene, CDR1 is WNHNN and CDR2 is SYGVQD (reference sequence). The ends lost 0 bases at V and 5 bases at J; junction bases unmatched: 10. The CDR3 covers 17 residues.